This TCR beta chain derives from a study of blood T cell repertoires in COVID-19. The method was immunoSEQ multiplex PCR; TCRdb's version includes in-frame clones alone and lacks a portion of them. The sample gives approximately 190,000 clones, approximately 84% of which show up once; more than 4.5% is in the top ten. Input material: peripheral blood. The receptor's source is a woman aged 70 to 79 with active or convalescent COVID-19.

As DNA, the CDR3 is TGTGCCAGCAGCTTATCAATGGGGGACAGGGCCCAAGAGACCCAGTACTTC. This encodes CASSLSMGDRAQETQYF. The chain carries TRBV7-8 and TRBJ2-5; 9 bases map to TRBD1. Germline V lookup: CDR1 SGHVS, CDR2 FQNEAQ. The CDR3 is 17 residues long. The ends lost 2 bases at V and 1 base at J; junction bases unmatched: 8.